This TCR beta chain was sequenced during a study of shared clonotypes between healthy human individuals. On the study more broadly: Per-donor plates numbered three CD4 naive, three CD4 memory, two CD8 naive and one CD8 memory. Notes on the study in general: What rarefaction showed was incomplete sorted-subset sequencing despite large depth.

The germline gives CDR1 SNHLY, CDR2 FYNNEI. The V and J ends lost 6 bases and 5 bases respectively, with 13 bases between them. The CDR3 is 14 residues long. Among the donors, all were Caucasian adults who lived in Nashville, Tennessee. Remarks on this clone: Antigen unknown.

This was a deep-level run. Here immunoSEQ multiplex PCR was the method, and the copy in TCRdb shows in-frame clones only, minus some. The sample holds about 1.5 million clones; 95% to 99% are singletons and the top ten take roughly 0.45%. The sequenced material came from naive CD4+ T cells sorted from blood. Subset indicated: CD45RA+ positively selected. The clonotype originates from a man aged 25-45 years in good health. The chain has TRBV2 and TRBJ2-2; TRBD1 might be the D (5 bases). CDR3 sequence: CASRELTVTGELFF. DNA for the CDR3: TGTGCCAGCAGAGAACTGACAGTGACCGGGGAGCTGTTTTTT.